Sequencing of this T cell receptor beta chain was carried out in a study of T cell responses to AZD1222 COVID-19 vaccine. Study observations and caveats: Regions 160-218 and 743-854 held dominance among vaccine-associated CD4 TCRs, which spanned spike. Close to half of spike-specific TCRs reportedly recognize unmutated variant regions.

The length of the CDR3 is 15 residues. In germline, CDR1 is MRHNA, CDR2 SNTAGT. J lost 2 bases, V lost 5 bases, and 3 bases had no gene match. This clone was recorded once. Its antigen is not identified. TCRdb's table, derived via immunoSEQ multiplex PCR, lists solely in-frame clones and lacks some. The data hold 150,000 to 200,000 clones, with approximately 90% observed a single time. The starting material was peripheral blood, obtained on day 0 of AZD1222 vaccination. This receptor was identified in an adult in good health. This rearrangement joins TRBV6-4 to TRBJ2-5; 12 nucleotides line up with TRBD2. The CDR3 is CASSPTSGGQETQYF. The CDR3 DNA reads TGTGCCAGCAGTCCGACTAGCGGGGGACAAGAGACCCAGTACTTC.